This entry lists 32 T cell receptor beta chains sequenced from one sample in a study of monozygotic twins with inflammatory bowel disease. One entry per CDR3 protein, without DNA, is what TCRdb gives after re-calling the 5' RACE reads. The sample holds hundreds of thousands of distinct CDR3 sequences. Sequencing input: blood. These receptors were obtained from a human donor with ulcerative colitis or Crohn's disease, or a healthy co-twin of an affected twin (not recorded which).

The rearrangement uses TRBV5-1 and TRBJ2-1. This CDR3 spans 13 amino acids. The germline V gene encodes CDR1 SGHRS and CDR2 YFSETQ. The CDR3 region is CASSSDRGNEQFF.

The chain is built from TRBV7-3 and TRBJ2-1; TCRdb picks TRBD2, but there is no DNA to check that call. There are 15 residues in the CDR3. The germline V gene encodes CDR1 SGHTA and CDR2 FQGTGA. The chain's CDR3 is CASSAGTSEFNEQFF. The complete variable domain, with remaining parts taken from reference TRBV7-3 and TRBJ2-1, reads GAGVSQTPSNKVTEKGKYVELRCDPISGHTALYWYRQSLGQGPEFLIYFQGTGAADDSGLPNDRFFAVRPEGSVSTLKIQRTERGDSAVYLCASSAGTSEFNEQFFGPGTRLTVL.

The V and J genes are TRBV6-2 or TRBV6-3 and TRBJ2-4; the D call of TRBD1 rests on TCRdb alone, since no DNA is present to check it. Germline V lookup: CDR1 MNHEY, CDR2 SVGEGT. The CDR3 is 16 amino acids. The CDR3 here is CASSPWGQGARNIQYF.

The J gene is TRBJ2-1, the V gene TRBV28. Germline assignment: CDR1 MDHEN and CDR2 SYDVKM. This CDR3 comprises 14 residues. The CDR3 region is CASSFGDGYNEQFF.

The chain links TRBV9 to TRBJ2-1; the TCRdb call, TRBD2, lacks DNA for checking. There are 16 residues in the CDR3. Per the germline V gene, CDR1 is SGDLS and CDR2 is YYNGEE. The CDR3 is CASSVEPAGGRNEQFF.

The chain joins TRBV5-1 to TRBJ2-1; TCRdb's assignment of TRBD2 cannot be checked, as there is no DNA. Germline V gives CDR1 SGHRS, CDR2 YFSETQ. There are 14 residues in the CDR3. This CDR3 reads CASSFLGLAAEQFF.

The rearrangement joins TRBV21-1 to TRBJ2-3. TRBV21-1 is labeled a pseudogene. The CDR3 has 12 amino acids. The CDR3 loop is CASSKGTDTQYF.

The chain links TRBV25-1 to TRBJ1-6; without DNA, the TCRdb call of TRBD1 cannot be checked. The CDR3 totals 17 residues. The V gene's germline CDR1 is MGHDK and CDR2 SYGVNS. This CDR3 is CASSEYAPSGGNSPLHF.

The chain uses TRBV3-1 and TRBJ1-4. This CDR3 region has 14 residues. Germline-derived CDR1 and CDR2 are LGHDT and YNNKEL (reference sequence). The CDR3 sequence is CASSQAHDGRGLFF.

This chain's CDR3 is CASSLASNQDTEAFF. The chain carries TRBV5-1 and TRBJ1-1. This CDR3 comprises 15 residues. Per germline, CDR1 SGHRS and CDR2 YFSETQ.

The J gene is TRBJ1-2, the V gene TRBV3-1; TCRdb reports TRBD1, a call that lacks DNA to check it against. This CDR3 region has 13 residues. Germline CDR1 and CDR2: LGHDT and YNNKEL (reference sequence). CDR3 protein: CASSPNTGEGYTF.

This chain's CDR3 is CASSLIRGMNTEAFF. The J gene is TRBJ1-1, the V gene TRBV7-9. Germline-derived CDR1 and CDR2 are SEHNR and FQNEAQ (reference sequence). The CDR3 loop spans 15 amino acids.

The rearrangement links TRBV11-2 to TRBJ2-6; the TRBD1 assignment by TCRdb is unverifiable without DNA. Germline V gene lookup returns CDR1 SGHAT and CDR2 FQNNGV. The CDR3 consists of 16 residues. CDR3 protein: CASSFGGSSGANVLTF.

This chain's CDR3 is CASRRGPLVWELFF. The V gene is TRBV5-1, the J gene TRBJ2-2; TCRdb returns TRBD1, unconfirmable since there is no DNA. The CDR3 contains 14 residues. The V gene's germline CDR1 is SGHRS and CDR2 YFSETQ.

The CDR3 protein is CATSDSASDTQYF. This chain connects TRBV24-1 to TRBJ2-3. The CDR3 has 13 residues. Per the germline V gene, CDR1 is KGHDR and CDR2 is SFDVKD.

V gene TRBV7-2 combines with J gene TRBJ1-5. In germline, CDR1 is SGHTA, CDR2 FQGNSA. The CDR3 is 13 amino acids. This CDR3 reads CASSYQIGQPQHF.

The chain couples TRBV7-2 to TRBJ1-2. The CDR3 has 15 amino acids. Germline values: CDR1 SGHTA, CDR2 FQGNSA. CDR3 loop: CASSLTAYDVYGYTF. The complete variable domain, with remaining parts taken from reference TRBV7-2 and TRBJ1-2, reads GAGVSQSPSNKVTEKGKDVELRCDPISGHTALYWYRQSLGQGLEFLIYFQGNSAPDKSGLPSDRFSAERTGGSVSTLTIQRTQQEDSAVYLCASSLTAYDVYGYTFGSGTRLTVV.

The rearrangement uses TRBV20-1 and TRBJ2-1. CDR3 size: 14 residues. Per the germline V gene, CDR1 is DFQATT and CDR2 is SNEGSKA (reference sequence). CDR3 protein: CSARDQATSGEQFF.

The chain couples TRBV5-4 to TRBJ1-1; TCRdb names TRBD1, which stays unverified in the absence of DNA. The V gene's germline CDR1 is SGHNT and CDR2 YYREEE (reference sequence). The CDR3 has 15 residues. The CDR3 loop is CASSPPGPLYTEAFF.

The chain recombines TRBV5-6 with TRBJ2-2. The length of the CDR3 is 17 residues. The germline gives CDR1 SGHDT, CDR2 YYEEEE. CDR3: CASSLALTYANTGELFF.

This chain connects TRBV6-1 to TRBJ2-2; TCRdb outputs TRBD1, but without DNA this stays unchecked. Looked up from germline, CDR1 is MNHNS and CDR2 is SASEGT. The CDR3 consists of 16 residues. The CDR3 here is CASSLQDRRNTGELFF.

The V call is TRBV6-2 or TRBV6-3, the J call TRBJ1-2. CDR3 length: 13 residues. The germline gives CDR1 MNHEY, CDR2 SVGEGT. CDR3: CASSYSNTGGYTF.

This sequence joins TRBV7-3 and TRBJ2-2. CDR3 length: 15 amino acids. From germline, CDR1 is SGHTA and CDR2 FQGTGA. The CDR3 spells CASTGGTENTGELFF.

The chain carries TRBV18 and TRBJ2-7; TCRdb's assignment of TRBD1 cannot be checked, as there is no DNA. This CDR3 is 14 amino acids long. Germline V lookup: CDR1 KGHSH, CDR2 LQKENI. The chain's CDR3 is CASSPQSQGYEQYF.

The chain recombines TRBV5-1 with TRBJ2-1; the D call from TCRdb, TRBD1, cannot be confirmed without DNA. The CDR3 has 12 amino acids. In germline, CDR1 is SGHRS, CDR2 YFSETQ. The chain's CDR3 is CASSDQGNEQFF.

The rearrangement uses TRBV18 and TRBJ2-2; TCRdb proposes TRBD2, but this gene call is untestable without DNA. The CDR3 loop spans 15 amino acids. From germline, CDR1 is KGHSH and CDR2 LQKENI. The CDR3: CASSPESGRPGELFF.

The CDR3 loop is CASSLATTGGVGTDTQYF. The chain has TRBV12-3 or TRBV12-4 and TRBJ2-3; checking the TCRdb D call of TRBD1 is not possible without DNA. There are 18 residues in the CDR3.

The V and J genes are TRBV12-5 and TRBJ2-2. From germline, CDR1 is LGHNT and CDR2 FRNRAP. The CDR3 contains 17 residues. CDR3 sequence reads: CASGLLAVTKNTGELFF.

This sequence joins TRBV5-1 and TRBJ1-2; checking the TCRdb D call of TRBD1 is not possible without DNA. Germline V CDR1 and CDR2: SGHRS, YFSETQ. The CDR3 contains 14 residues. The CDR3 spells CASSHYSQGDGYTF.

The chain joins TRBV18 to TRBJ1-1. This CDR3 region has 13 residues. Germline CDR1 KGHSH, CDR2 LQKENI. This CDR3 is CSSSPLAATEAFF.

The chain combines TRBV29-1 with TRBJ2-6; there is no DNA to check the TCRdb D call of TRBD2. The CDR3 sequence is 14 residues long. Germline assignment: CDR1 SQVTM and CDR2 ANQGSEA. CDR3 amino acids: CSASDSSGANVLTF.

The rearrangement joins TRBV5-4 to TRBJ2-1; checking the TCRdb D call of TRBD2 is not possible without DNA. This CDR3 is built from 13 residues. Germline loops: CDR1 SGHNT, CDR2 YYREEE (reference sequence). The CDR3 is CASSSTSGIEQFF.